The 18 T cell receptor beta chains reported below all come from one sample, sequenced in a study of OX40 agonist ivuxolimab in advanced cancers. Sequencing used immunoSEQ multiplex PCR; TCRdb keeps in-frame clones, though not all of them. The sample yields approximately 100,000 clones, around 85% seen once. The specimen comprised CD4+ or CD8+ T cells sorted from blood, sampled in a trial of the OX40 agonist ivuxolimab. Receptors were obtained from an adult with an advanced solid tumor such as melanoma, head and neck, liver or kidney cancer.

The rearrangement uses TRBV4-3 and TRBJ2-7; D is unresolved. The CDR3 contains 14 residues. Germline V gene sequence: CDR1 LGHNA, CDR2 YSLEER. Between the trimmed V and J ends, which lost 0 bases and 3 bases, there was a span of 9 bases. The CDR3 nucleotides read TGCGCCAGCAGCCAAGATCAGTGGAACTACGAGCAGTACTTC. Amino acids: CASSQDQWNYEQYF.

The chain combines TRBV2 with TRBJ2-5; D unclear. The assigned J gene may be wrong: the sequence end matches TRBJ2-7 better. CDR3 length: 14 amino acids. Germline-derived CDR1 and CDR2 are SNHLY and FYNNEI. The CDR3: CASSEKGPDHEQYF. CDR3 nucleotide sequence: TGTGCCAGCAGTGAAAAGGGCCCTGACCACGAGCAGTACTTC.

CDR3 protein: CASSPMGERSYEQYF. In nucleotides, the CDR3 is TGTGCCAGCAGTCCAATGGGGGAACGCTCCTACGAGCAGTACTTC. The chain combines TRBV28 with TRBJ2-7; D assignment may be TRBD1 or TRBD2 (5 bases each). The V end lost 5 bases, the J end lost 0 bases, and 14 bases lay between the germline ends. This CDR3 spans 15 amino acids. Germline V CDR1 and CDR2: MDHEN, SYDVKM.

The chain employs TRBV25-1 and TRBJ2-1; perhaps D is TRBD1 or TRBD2 (5 bases each). The germline gives CDR1 MGHDK, CDR2 SYGVNS. Trimming removed 1 base from V and 7 bases from J, with 17 bases in between. The CDR3 is made up of 16 amino acids. The CDR3 nucleotides are TGTGCCAGCAGTGAATTCACTAGAGGCAGGGAAAATGAGCAGTTCTTC. Its translation is CASSEFTRGRENEQFF.

The chain joins TRBV27 to TRBJ2-3; unclear D gene. V lost 6 bases to trimming and J lost 4 bases, with 17 bases between them. Germline values: CDR1 MNHEY, CDR2 SMNVEV (reference sequence). This CDR3 region has 15 residues. The CDR3 nucleotides are TGTGCCAGCAGCCCACTCGACTCTGGCCCAGATACGCAGTATTTT. Protein: CASSPLDSGPDTQYF.

The J gene is TRBJ1-4, the V gene TRBV5-6; D not certain. Trimming left V 1 base short and J 7 bases short, with 11 bases between. Germline CDR1 is SGHDT and CDR2 is YYEEEE. The CDR3 sequence is 14 residues long. CDR3 in amino acids: CASSLWGGSEKLFF. As DNA, the CDR3 is TGTGCCAGCAGCTTGTGGGGAGGGAGTGAAAAACTGTTTTTT.

This chain uses TRBV7-2 with TRBJ2-3; 8 bases line up with TRBD1. The germline gives CDR1 SGHTA, CDR2 FQGNSA. V trimming: 2 bases; J trimming: 2 bases; junction bases outside the gene matches: 3. This CDR3 is 15 amino acids long. In DNA form, the CDR3 reads TGTGCCAGCAGCTTACGGCAGGGGGCCACAGATACGCAGTATTTT. Amino acid sequence: CASSLRQGATDTQYF.

The rearrangement links TRBV4-1 to TRBJ2-7, with TRBD2 matching over 16 bases. Germline assignment: CDR1 MGHRA and CDR2 YSYEKL. CDR3 length equals 18 residues. Germline trimming cut 6 bases from V and 0 bases from J; bases unmatched to any gene: 8. The CDR3 DNA follows: TGCGCCAGCAGTTCGGGACTAGCGGGAGGGTCGGCCTCCTACGAGCAGTACTTC. It translates to CASSSGLAGGSASYEQYF.

For the CDR3, the DNA is TGTGCCAGCAGCTCCCTGACAGTTAACACTGAAGCTTTCTTT. This codes for CASSSLTVNTEAFF. The chain uses TRBV7-9 and TRBJ1-1; a weak D match, TRBD1 (5 bases). CDR1 and CDR2 from the germline V gene are SEHNR and FQNEAQ (reference sequence). This CDR3 is built from 14 residues. V was shortened by 4 bases and J by 2 bases, with 11 bases between the two germline ends.

The chain couples TRBV4-2 to TRBJ1-1; D unclear. The CDR3 has 14 amino acids. The germline V gene encodes CDR1 LGHNA and CDR2 YNFKEQ. With 0 bases removed from V and 1 base from J, the gap between germline ends came to 6 bases. CDR3 sequence reads: CASSQDWGNTEAFF. For the CDR3, the DNA is TGTGCCAGCAGCCAAGATTGGGGGAACACTGAAGCTTTCTTT.

V usage is TRBV6-6 and J usage is TRBJ2-7; 7 bases match TRBD2. This CDR3 comprises 14 residues. V shed 7 bases and J 4 bases; nucleotides not matched to a gene: 10. Germline-derived CDR1 and CDR2 are MNHNY and SVGAGI (reference sequence). CDR3 loop: CASTHAGELYEQYF. The CDR3, as DNA: TGTGCCAGCACCCACGCGGGGGAATTATACGAGCAGTACTTC.

This clone occurred once. This sequence joins TRBV6-1 and TRBJ2-5; 10 bases align to TRBD2. Germline CDR1 reads MNHNS; CDR2 reads SASEGT. The CDR3 is made up of 15 amino acids. Trimming took 1 base from V and 4 from J; bases not matched to a gene: 3. The CDR3 sequence is CASSEVASGRETQYF. The CDR3 DNA follows: TGTGCCAGCAGTGAAGTGGCTAGCGGGAGAGAGACCCAGTACTTC.

The chain carries TRBV5-1 and TRBJ2-3; D unclear. This CDR3 comprises 13 residues. Looked up from germline, CDR1 is SGHRS and CDR2 is YFSETQ. The V and J ends lost 10 bases and 2 bases respectively, with 14 bases between them. Written as DNA, the CDR3 is TGCGCCGGCTCCGCCCAGCCCACAGATACGCAGTATTTT. As protein: CAGSAQPTDTQYF.

The chain is built from TRBV9 and TRBJ2-2, with D perhaps TRBD1 (6 bases). The germline gives CDR1 SGDLS, CDR2 YYNGEE. Trimming shortened V by 0 bases and J by 4 bases, and 10 bases separated the two germline ends. This CDR3 spans 15 amino acids. CDR3 sequence (DNA): TGTGCCAGCAGCGTAGTGGGGGCAGCCACCGGGGAGCTGTTTTTT. It yields the protein CASSVVGAATGELFF.

The chain uses TRBV7-8 and TRBJ2-5; the match to TRBD1 covers 8 bases. This CDR3 is built from 12 residues. The germline CDR1 and CDR2 sequences are SGHVS and FQNEAQ. V dropped 5 bases and J dropped 11; count of bases not matched to a gene: 7. DNA of the CDR3: TGTGCCAGCAGCACCCCGACAGGGGCGCAGTACTTC. Translated: CASSTPTGAQYF.

This clone was counted once. Other DNA sequences from this sample encode an identical CDR3 as well. V usage is TRBV11-2 and J usage is TRBJ2-5; D ambiguous. Trimming took off 3 bases at V and 4 bases at J, with 3 bases between the two ends. The CDR3 covers 11 residues. Per the germline V gene, CDR1 is SGHAT and CDR2 is FQNNGV. The DNA of the CDR3 is TGTGCCAGCAGCTTGGGAGAGACCCAGTACTTC. It specifies CASSLGETQYF.

V is TRBV27 and J is TRBJ2-3; D might be TRBD2 (5 bases). Trimming cost V 0 bases and J 0 bases, with 7 bases left between them. The CDR3 has 15 residues. Germline values: CDR1 MNHEY, CDR2 SMNVEV (reference sequence). In DNA, the CDR3 is TGTGCCAGCAGTTTATCGAGGACTAGCACAGATACGCAGTATTTT. Protein: CASSLSRTSTDTQYF.

The chain is built from TRBV10-3 and TRBJ2-5; 7 bases agree with TRBD1. Trimming removed 2 bases from V and 5 bases from J; junction bases left unmatched: 5. CDR1 is ENHRY, CDR2 SYGVKD, per germline. This CDR3 is built from 14 residues. The CDR3 nucleotides are TGTGCCATCAGTGAGCTAGGGGGCGGCGAGACCCAGTACTTC. It codes for CAISELGGGETQYF.